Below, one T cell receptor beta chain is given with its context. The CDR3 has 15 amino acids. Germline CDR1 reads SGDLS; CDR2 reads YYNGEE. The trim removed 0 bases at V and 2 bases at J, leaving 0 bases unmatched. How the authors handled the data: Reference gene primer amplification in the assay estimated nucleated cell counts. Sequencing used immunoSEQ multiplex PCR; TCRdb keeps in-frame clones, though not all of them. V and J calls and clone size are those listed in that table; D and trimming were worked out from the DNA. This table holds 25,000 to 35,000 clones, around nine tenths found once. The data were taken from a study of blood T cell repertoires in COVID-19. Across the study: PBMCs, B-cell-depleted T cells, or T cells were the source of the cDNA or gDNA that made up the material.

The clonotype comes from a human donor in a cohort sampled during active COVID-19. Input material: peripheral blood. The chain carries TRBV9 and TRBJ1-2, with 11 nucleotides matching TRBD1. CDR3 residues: CASSVGDRGNYGYTF. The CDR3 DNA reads TGTGCCAGCAGCGTAGGGGACAGGGGGAACTATGGCTACACCTTC.